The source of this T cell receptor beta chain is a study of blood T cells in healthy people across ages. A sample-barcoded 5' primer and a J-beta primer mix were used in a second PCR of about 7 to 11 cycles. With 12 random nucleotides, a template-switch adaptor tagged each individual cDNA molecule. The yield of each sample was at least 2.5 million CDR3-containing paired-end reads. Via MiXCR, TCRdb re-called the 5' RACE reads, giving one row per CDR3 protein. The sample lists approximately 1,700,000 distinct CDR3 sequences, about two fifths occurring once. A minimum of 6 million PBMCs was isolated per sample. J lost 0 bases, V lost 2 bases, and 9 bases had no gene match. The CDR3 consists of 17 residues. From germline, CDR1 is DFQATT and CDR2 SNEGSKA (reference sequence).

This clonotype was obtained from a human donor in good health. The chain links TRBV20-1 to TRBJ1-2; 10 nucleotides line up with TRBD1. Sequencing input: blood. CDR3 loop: CSARRRQGAGANYGYTF. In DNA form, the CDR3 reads TGCAGTGCTAGAAGACGACAGGGGGCGGGGGCTAACTATGGCTACACCTTC.